A selection of T cell receptor beta chains follows, all from one sample in a study of post-analysis software for immune sequencing data. Each CDR3 protein is one row after TCRdb ran MiXCR on the PCR reads. The data contain 550,000 to 700,000 distinct CDR3 sequences, 44% of them seen just once; the ten biggest clones take up roughly 1.8%. Source material: blood. The receptor source for this set is a girl between 5 and 17 years old with multiple sclerosis. CDR3s include the opening cysteine and the closing phenylalanine or tryptophan. A D gene is named only where the DNA matches it firmly. Size values are once, few and many counts, or a class for expanded clones, and some rows have none.

V gene,clone size,D gene,J gene,CDR3 DNA,CDR3 protein
TRBV12-3/TRBV12-4,few,TRBD1,TRBJ2-1,TGTGCCAGCAGGTATGGGACAGGGGGCCGGAATGAGCAGTTCTTC,CASRYGTGGRNEQFF
TRBV12-3/TRBV12-4,.,TRBD1,TRBJ1-5,TGTGCCAGCAGTCGCAGACAGGGTAACCAGCCCCAGCATTTT,CASSRRQGNQPQHF
TRBV12-3/TRBV12-4,.,TRBD2,TRBJ2-3,TGTGCCAGCTTCAACTGGGCTAGCGGGACCACAGATACGCAGTATTTT,CASFNWASGTTDTQYF
TRBV5-6,few,.,TRBJ2-3,TGTGCCAGCAGCTCTTGGCCCGGTGCGCAGTATTTT,CASSSWPGAQYF
TRBV7-2,.,.,TRBJ2-7,TGTGCCAGCAGCTTAGACGGGGATTCCTACGAGCAGTACTTC,CASSLDGDSYEQYF
TRBV11-3,once,TRBD2,TRBJ2-7,TGTGCCAGCAGCCCGTGGCGGGAGACACCCTACGAGCAGTACTTC,CASSPWRETPYEQYF
TRBV12-3/TRBV12-4,.,.,TRBJ2-5,TGTGCCAGCAGGACCGGGGTCGCGGAGACCCAGTACTTC,CASRTGVAETQYF
TRBV10-3,.,.,TRBJ2-6,TGTGCCATCAGTGAGTCTGTGTCTGGGGCCGACGTCCTGACTTTC,CAISESVSGADVLTF
TRBV5-1,.,.,TRBJ2-6,TGCGCCAGCGGGGAAAGCGGGGCCAACGTCCTGACTTTC,CASGESGANVLTF
TRBV5-8,.,TRBD2,TRBJ2-3,TGTGCCAGCAGCTTGGGGCTAGCGGGAGAAGTAGATACGCAGTATTTT,CASSLGLAGEVDTQYF
TRBV12-3/TRBV12-4,.,TRBD2,TRBJ2-3,TGTGCCAGCAGTAATAGGGGACTAGCGGGAATCACAGATACGCAGTATTTT,CASSNRGLAGITDTQYF
TRBV12-3/TRBV12-4,.,.,TRBJ2-3,TGTGCCAGCAGTTGGGGGCCAATAGAAGATACGCAGTATTTT,CASSWGPIEDTQYF
TRBV11-3,.,.,TRBJ2-1,TGTGCCAGCAGCTCGGGCAGTGGCAATGAGCAGTTCTTC,CASSSGSGNEQFF
TRBV11-2,.,TRBD1,TRBJ2-6,TGTGCCAGCAGGGACAGGGAAACCGGGGCCAACGTCCTGACTTTC,CASRDRETGANVLTF
TRBV7-2,few,.,TRBJ2-1,TGTGCCAGCAGCTTGCAGGTGCCTCGAGTAGACAATGAGCAGTTCTTC,CASSLQVPRVDNEQFF
TRBV29-1,few,.,TRBJ2-7,TGCAGCGTTGCGATTCGTGGGGCAGGCCGCTACGAGCAGTACTTC,CSVAIRGAGRYEQYF
TRBV5-1,.,TRBD1,TRBJ2-3,TGCGCCAGCAGCTTAAGAGGTGACAGGGTAATATCAGATACGCAGTATTTT,CASSLRGDRVISDTQYF
TRBV29-1,.,TRBD2,TRBJ2-7,TGCAGCGTTGTTCGGGGGGAATTCTACGAGCAGTACTTC,CSVVRGEFYEQYF
TRBV6-2/TRBV6-3,.,.,TRBJ1-2,TGTGCCAGCAGTACGGGGGGTGTTGGCTACACCTTC,CASSTGGVGYTF
TRBV20-1,few,.,TRBJ2-7,TGCAGTGCTAGAAAAGCGCAAGGCTACGAGCAGTACTTC,CSARKAQGYEQYF
TRBV7-2,.,.,TRBJ2-5,TGTGCCAGCAGCTACCGGAGGGGGAGCGGAGAGACCCAGTACTTC,CASSYRRGSGETQYF
TRBV12-3/TRBV12-4,.,.,TRBJ2-3,TGTGCCAGCAGTACCGGGACCCAAGATACGCAGTATTTT,CASSTGTQDTQYF
TRBV29-1,.,TRBD1,TRBJ2-7,TGCAGCGTTGATCAGAGCGGACAGGGGGCAGACGAGCAGTACTTC,CSVDQSGQGADEQYF
TRBV12-3/TRBV12-4,.,.,TRBJ2-7,TGTGCCAGCAGTTCGGGACTGGGGGTTAACGAGCAGTACTTC,CASSSGLGVNEQYF
TRBV12-3/TRBV12-4,.,TRBD2,TRBJ2-5,TGTGCCAGCAGTTTAGCGCTGGCTAGCGGGAGTGCAGAGGCCCAGTACTTC,CASSLALASGSAEAQYF
TRBV12-3/TRBV12-4,.,.,TRBJ2-7,TGTGCCAGCAGGGACTTTAGCTCCTACGAGCAGTACTTC,CASRDFSSYEQYF
TRBV29-1,few,.,TRBJ2-7,TGCAGCGTTGCTCTCGGTAGCTACGAGCAGTACTTC,CSVALGSYEQYF
TRBV6-1,few,.,TRBJ1-5,TGTGCCAGCAGTGATGGGGGCTACAATCAGCCCCAGCATTTT,CASSDGGYNQPQHF
TRBV4-1,.,.,TRBJ1-1,TGCGCCAGCAGCCAAGAAGACAGTGTGAACACTGAAGCTTTCTTT,CASSQEDSVNTEAFF
TRBV5-1,few,.,TRBJ2-3,TGCGCCAGCAGCTTCTCCCCCAGTGATACGCAGTATTTT,CASSFSPSDTQYF
TRBV29-1,.,.,TRBJ2-1,TGCAGCGGTGAAGACCCGACCACCAATGAGCAGTTCTTC,CSGEDPTTNEQFF
TRBV5-1,.,.,TRBJ1-6,TGCGCCAGCAGCTTGGCCCAGCCTAGGGGAAGCTCCTATAATTCACCCCTCCACTTT,CASSLAQPRGSSYNSPLHF
TRBV5-1,few,TRBD1,TRBJ2-7,TGCGCCAGCAGCTACGGGACAGGACCCTACGAGCAGTACTTC,CASSYGTGPYEQYF
TRBV29-1,few,TRBD1,TRBJ1-1,TGCAGCGTTGGTAGGACAGGGGGCTCCGACACTGAAGCTTTCTTT,CSVGRTGGSDTEAFF
TRBV4-2,.,TRBD2,TRBJ2-7,TGTGCCAGCAGCCTCCGACTAGCGGGAGCGCGGGAGCAGTACTTC,CASSLRLAGAREQYF
TRBV4-1,few,.,TRBJ2-1,TGTGCCAGCAGCCCCTCGCTTGGGCAGTCGAAAAATGAGCAGTTCTTC,CASSPSLGQSKNEQFF
TRBV20-1,.,TRBD1,TRBJ1-5,TGCAGTGCAAGCCCAGGGGGCCAGCCCCAGCATTTT,CSASPGGQPQHF
TRBV19,.,TRBD1,TRBJ2-5,TGTGCCAGTACCAGGACAGGGGGCATCGAGACCCAGTACTTC,CASTRTGGIETQYF
TRBV12-3/TRBV12-4,few,TRBD1,TRBJ1-2,TGTGCCAGCAGCCCGGACAGGACTAACTATGGCTACACCTTC,CASSPDRTNYGYTF
TRBV10-3,.,.,TRBJ2-7,TGTGCCATCAGTGGTACTAGGGGGTACGAGCAGTACTTC,CAISGTRGYEQYF
TRBV6-6,.,TRBD1,TRBJ1-2,TGTGCCAGCAGAACCGGGACAGAAGGAGGCTACACCTTC,CASRTGTEGGYTF
TRBV7-8,.,.,TRBJ1-1,TGTGCCAGCAGCATCGGATTAATAAGGGGTGAAGCTTTCTTT,CASSIGLIRGEAFF